Listed below are T cell receptor beta chains from one sample, sequenced in a study of cytomegalovirus exposure and HLA in healthy donors. Repertoires were generated with immunoSEQ multiplex PCR, while TCRdb's copy carries only in-frame clones and drops some. The profile shows 120,000 or so clones, around 80% of them singletons. The specimen was PBMCs. The receptor set was obtained from a woman in her 40s in good health and CMV-seropositive. The CDR3 runs from the conserved cysteine through the conserved F or W. A D gene is named only where the DNA matches it firmly. The size entry is marked missing in some rows and otherwise reads once, few, many or a size class.

d_call,j_call,clone_size,v_call,cdr3_aa,cdr3_nt
TRBD2,TRBJ2-7,-,TRBV30,CAWSYGTRSSYEQYF,TGTGCCTGGAGTTACGGGACTAGAAGCTCCTACGAGCAGTACTTC
TRBD1,TRBJ2-3,-,TRBV9,CASSVEMGQSTDTQYF,TGTGCCAGCAGCGTAGAAATGGGACAGAGCACAGATACGCAGTATTTT
-,TRBJ2-2,few,TRBV7-8,CASSRGQPTGELFF,TGTGCCAGCAGCAGAGGACAACCCACCGGGGAGCTGTTTTTT
TRBD1,TRBJ1-3,-,TRBV19,CATQTGGFSGNTIYF,TGTGCCACCCAGACAGGGGGGTTCTCTGGAAACACCATATATTTT
TRBD1,TRBJ2-3,-,TRBV7-2,CADRQGTDTQYF,TGTGCCGACAGACAGGGGACAGATACGCAGTATTTT
TRBD2,TRBJ2-1,few,TRBV4-1,CASSQTRGNNEQFF,TGCGCCAGCAGCCAAACGCGGGGGAACAATGAGCAGTTCTTC
TRBD1,TRBJ1-2,-,TRBV5-4,CASSLDNRGQWYGYTF,TGTGCCAGCAGCTTGGACAACAGGGGGCAATGGTATGGCTACACCTTC
TRBD1,TRBJ2-5,once,TRBV6-6,CASRAGQGRETQYF,TGTGCCAGCAGGGCGGGACAGGGGCGAGAGACCCAGTACTTC
-,TRBJ2-3,-,TRBV30,CAWSGTTDTQYF,TGTGCCTGGAGTGGAACAACAGATACGCAGTATTTT
-,TRBJ1-5,-,TRBV2,CASSEQGQWSNQPQHF,TGTGCCAGCAGTGAACAGGGGCAATGGTCCAATCAGCCCCAGCATTTT
TRBD2,TRBJ2-5,-,TRBV4-1,CASSQAPAGGLQETQYF,TGCGCCAGCAGCCAAGCACCAGCGGGAGGACTTCAAGAGACCCAGTACTTC
-,TRBJ2-2,few,TRBV29-1,CSAGVTGELFF,TGCAGCGCCGGAGTGACCGGGGAGCTGTTTTTT
-,TRBJ1-1,-,TRBV10-3,CAISESGEEGTEAFF,TGTGCCATCAGTGAGTCCGGGGAGGAGGGCACTGAAGCTTTCTTT
-,TRBJ1-3,once,TRBV15,CATSRVGRVANTIYF,TGTGCCACCAGCAGAGTAGGGAGGGTTGCGAACACCATATATTTT
-,TRBJ2-1,-,TRBV27,CASSLAGRGSYNEQFF,TGTGCCAGCAGTTTAGCGGGGCGCGGGTCCTACAATGAGCAGTTCTTC
TRBD2,TRBJ2-7,-,TRBV13,CASRETGGSPYEQYF,TGTGCCAGCAGAGAAACGGGGGGTAGCCCCTACGAGCAGTACTTC
-,TRBJ1-1,-,TRBV2,CASSEGRNTEAFF,TGTGCCAGCAGTGAGGGGCGGAACACTGAAGCTTTCTTT
-,TRBJ1-1,few,TRBV6-1,CASSDSLNTEAFF,TGTGCCAGCAGTGACAGTTTGAACACTGAAGCTTTCTTT
TRBD2,TRBJ2-4,-,TRBV28,CAIRLAGENLIQYF,TGTGCCATCCGACTAGCGGGGGAGAACCTCATTCAGTACTTC
TRBD2,TRBJ2-7,-,TRBV7-8,CASELRGGSYEQYF,TGTGCCAGCGAGCTGCGGGGGGGATCCTACGAGCAGTACTTC
-,TRBJ1-3,-,TRBV30,CAFSQGYSGNTIYF,TGTGCCTTCTCTCAGGGATACTCTGGAAACACCATATATTTT
-,TRBJ1-2,-,TRBV19,CASSMDSNNYGYTF,TGTGCCAGTAGTATGGACAGTAACAACTATGGCTACACCTTC
-,TRBJ2-5,-,TRBV6-1,CASSEWEASWETQYF,TGTGCCAGCAGTGAATGGGAGGCTAGTTGGGAGACCCAGTACTTC
TRBD2,TRBJ2-2,-,TRBV5-1,CASSPTPPSGSSAGELFF,TGCGCCAGCAGCCCGACCCCCCCTAGCGGGAGTTCTGCCGGGGAGCTGTTTTTT
TRBD2,TRBJ2-5,-,TRBV5-5,CASSSGLAGETQYF,TGTGCCAGCAGCTCGGGACTAGCGGGAGAGACCCAGTACTTC
-,TRBJ1-5,-,TRBV18,CASSPQRNQPQHF,TGTGCCAGCTCACCACAGAGGAATCAGCCCCAGCATTTT
TRBD1,TRBJ2-7,few,TRBV5-1,CASSLGQGLSYEQYF,TGCGCCAGCAGCTTGGGACAGGGCCTCTCCTACGAGCAGTACTTC
-,TRBJ2-1,-,TRBV6-5,CASSPGYNEQFF,TGTGCCAGCAGCCCAGGTTACAATGAGCAGTTCTTC
TRBD1,TRBJ1-6,once,TRBV6-4,CASRPTGGYNSPLHF,TGTGCCAGCAGACCCACAGGGGGCTATAATTCACCCCTCCACTTT
-,TRBJ2-3,-,TRBV18,CASSPTGGTDTQYF,TGTGCCAGCTCACCTACCGGGGGCACAGATACGCAGTATTTT
-,TRBJ2-3,-,TRBV19,CASRGRGTTDTQYF,TGTGCCAGTAGAGGCCGGGGGACCACAGATACGCAGTATTTT
TRBD2,TRBJ2-2,-,TRBV30,CAWSTQIGRLTGELFF,TGTGCCTGGAGTACCCAGATCGGGAGGTTAACCGGGGAGCTGTTTTTT
-,TRBJ2-7,-,TRBV9,CASSVVLLSYEQYF,TGTGCCAGCAGCGTAGTACTGCTCTCCTACGAGCAGTACTTC
-,TRBJ1-6,-,TRBV2,CASISYGGINSPLHF,TGTGCCAGCATAAGCTACGGGGGGATAAATTCACCCCTCCACTTT
-,TRBJ1-1,-,TRBV7-2,CASTVGRGNTEAFF,TGTGCCAGCACCGTGGGAAGGGGGAACACTGAAGCTTTCTTT
-,TRBJ1-1,-,TRBV5-1,CASSLGQREAFF,TGCGCCAGCAGCTTGGGACAGAGAGAAGCTTTCTTT
TRBD2,TRBJ2-7,-,TRBV27,CASSSSAGAEQYF,TGTGCCAGCAGTTCCTCAGCGGGAGCTGAGCAGTACTTC
TRBD1,TRBJ1-2,once,TRBV5-6,CASSLSQGSGYTF,TGTGCCAGCAGCTTGTCACAGGGGAGTGGCTACACCTTC
-,TRBJ2-5,-,TRBV7-9,CASRSPGSGKETQYF,TGTGCCAGCAGATCCCCCGGCAGCGGAAAAGAGACCCAGTACTTC
-,TRBJ2-3,few,TRBV30,CAWSWGGRTDTQYF,TGTGCCTGGAGTTGGGGCGGACGCACAGATACGCAGTATTTT
-,TRBJ1-6,-,TRBV4-1,CASSLLQGYNSPLHF,TGCGCCAGCAGCCTGTTGCAGGGGTATAATTCACCCCTCCACTTT